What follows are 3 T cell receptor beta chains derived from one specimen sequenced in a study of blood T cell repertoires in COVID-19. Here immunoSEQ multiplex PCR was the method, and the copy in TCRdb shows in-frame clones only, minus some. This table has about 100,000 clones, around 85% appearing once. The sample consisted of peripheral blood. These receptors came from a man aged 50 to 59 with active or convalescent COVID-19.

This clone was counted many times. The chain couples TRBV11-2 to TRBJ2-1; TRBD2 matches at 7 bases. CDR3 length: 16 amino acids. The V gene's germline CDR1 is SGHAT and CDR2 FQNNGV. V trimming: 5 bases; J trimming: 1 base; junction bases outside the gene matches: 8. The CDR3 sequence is CASSPSGGLSYNEQFF. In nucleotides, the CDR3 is TGTGCCAGCAGCCCTAGCGGAGGGCTATCCTACAATGAGCAGTTCTTC.

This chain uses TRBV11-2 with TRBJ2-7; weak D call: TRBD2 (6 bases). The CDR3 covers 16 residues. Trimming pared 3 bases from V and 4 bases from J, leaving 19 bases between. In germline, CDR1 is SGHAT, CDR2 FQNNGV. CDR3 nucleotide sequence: TGTGCCAGCAGCTTGCGGGACTTTTTGGCGGGATACGAGCAGTACTTC. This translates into CASSLRDFLAGYEQYF.

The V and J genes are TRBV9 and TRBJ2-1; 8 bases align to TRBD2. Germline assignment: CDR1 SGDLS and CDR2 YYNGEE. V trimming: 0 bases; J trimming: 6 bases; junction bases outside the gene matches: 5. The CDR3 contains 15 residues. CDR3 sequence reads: CASSVDGTRLNEQFF. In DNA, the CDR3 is TGTGCCAGCAGCGTAGACGGGACTAGGCTCAATGAGCAGTTCTTC.